This is a list of T cell receptor beta chains from one sample in a study of blood T cell repertoires in COVID-19. Clones were read by immunoSEQ multiplex PCR, and TCRdb kept only the in-frame ones, dropping some. Altogether 190,000 or so clones are present, more than 70% being singletons, with the ten largest covering 4% to 5%. The sample comprised peripheral blood. The receptors originated from a woman aged 25 to 39 with acute or convalescent COVID-19. Each CDR3 is given with its conserved first and last residue. The order of the fields is D gene, V gene, J gene, clone size, CDR3 protein, CDR3 DNA. The D gene is left open where the match is weak. Only some rows state a clone size, as once, few, many or a class for expanded clones.

d_gene: TRBD2; v_gene: TRBV3-1/TRBV3-2; j_gene: TRBJ2-3; abundance: once; CDR3aa: CASMGLEGGDTQYF; CDR3nt: TGTGCCAGCATGGGACTAGAAGGGGGGGATACGCAGTATTTT
d_gene: TRBD2; v_gene: TRBV5-1; j_gene: TRBJ2-7; abundance: -; CDR3aa: CASSWGLAEGEQYF; CDR3nt: TGCGCCAGCAGCTGGGGACTAGCAGAGGGCGAGCAGTACTTC
d_gene: -; v_gene: TRBV7-2; j_gene: TRBJ2-7; abundance: -; CDR3aa: CASSLGTSSYEQYF; CDR3nt: TGTGCCAGCAGCTTAGGAACGAGCTCCTACGAGCAGTACTTC
d_gene: -; v_gene: TRBV29-1; j_gene: TRBJ2-1; abundance: -; CDR3aa: CSVEGQIYNEQFF; CDR3nt: TGCAGCGTTGAGGGGCAGATATACAATGAGCAGTTCTTC
d_gene: TRBD2; v_gene: TRBV29-1; j_gene: TRBJ2-1; abundance: -; CDR3aa: CSVESGSGRSGEQFF; CDR3nt: TGCAGCGTTGAATCGGGTAGCGGGAGATCTGGTGAGCAGTTCTTC
d_gene: TRBD2; v_gene: TRBV12-5; j_gene: TRBJ2-7; abundance: -; CDR3aa: CASSVAGGPGEQYF; CDR3nt: TGTGCTAGTTCGGTGGCGGGAGGGCCAGGCGAGCAGTACTTC
d_gene: -; v_gene: TRBV5-4; j_gene: TRBJ1-2; abundance: -; CDR3aa: CASRKEVDYGYTF; CDR3nt: TGTGCCAGCCGGAAAGAGGTGGATTATGGCTACACCTTC
d_gene: TRBD2; v_gene: TRBV19; j_gene: TRBJ2-7; abundance: -; CDR3aa: CATKGRREGSYEQYF; CDR3nt: TGTGCCACCAAAGGGAGAAGGGAGGGCTCCTACGAGCAGTACTTC
d_gene: TRBD2; v_gene: TRBV30; j_gene: TRBJ2-1; abundance: -; CDR3aa: CAWREAGLYNEQFF; CDR3nt: TGTGCCTGGAGGGAAGCGGGACTCTACAATGAGCAGTTCTTC
d_gene: -; v_gene: TRBV2; j_gene: TRBJ2-7; abundance: -; CDR3aa: CASRSGSYEQYF; CDR3nt: TGTGCCAGCAGATCGGGGTCCTACGAGCAGTACTTC
d_gene: TRBD1; v_gene: TRBV28; j_gene: TRBJ2-1; abundance: -; CDR3aa: CASSQGQPAYNEQFF; CDR3nt: TGTGCCAGCAGCCAGGGACAGCCGGCGTACAATGAGCAGTTCTTC
d_gene: TRBD2; v_gene: TRBV5-1; j_gene: TRBJ2-7; abundance: -; CDR3aa: CASSANAGDLYEQYF; CDR3nt: TGCGCCAGCAGCGCCAATGCGGGAGACCTCTACGAGCAGTACTTC
d_gene: TRBD1; v_gene: TRBV28; j_gene: TRBJ2-7; abundance: -; CDR3aa: CASSLSGQVMYEQYF; CDR3nt: TGTGCCAGCAGTTTATCTGGACAGGTGATGTACGAGCAGTACTTC
d_gene: -; v_gene: TRBV18; j_gene: TRBJ2-7; abundance: -; CDR3aa: CASSPGVEQYF; CDR3nt: TGTGCCAGCTCCCCCGGGGTCGAGCAGTACTTC
d_gene: -; v_gene: TRBV19; j_gene: TRBJ1-2; abundance: -; CDR3aa: CASRARNYGYTF; CDR3nt: TGTGCCTCCAGGGCCAGGAACTATGGCTACACCTTC
d_gene: -; v_gene: TRBV19; j_gene: TRBJ1-5; abundance: once; CDR3aa: CASSSTAYNQPQHF; CDR3nt: TGTGCCAGTAGTTCGACAGCCTACAATCAGCCCCAGCATTTT
d_gene: -; v_gene: TRBV11-2; j_gene: TRBJ1-2; abundance: -; CDR3aa: CASSSTGNYGYTF; CDR3nt: TGTGCCAGCAGCTCCACGGGGAACTATGGCTACACCTTC
d_gene: -; v_gene: TRBV2; j_gene: TRBJ1-2; abundance: -; CDR3aa: CASRGGYSYTF; CDR3nt: TGTGCCAGCAGGGGAGGGTATAGCTACACCTTC
d_gene: -; v_gene: TRBV13; j_gene: TRBJ2-7; abundance: -; CDR3aa: CASSTGDEQYF; CDR3nt: TGTGCCAGCAGCACGGGGGACGAGCAGTACTTC
d_gene: -; v_gene: TRBV30; j_gene: TRBJ1-2; abundance: -; CDR3aa: CAWSERLRGGGYTF; CDR3nt: TGTGCCTGGAGCGAACGCCTCAGGGGCGGGGGCTACACCTTC
d_gene: -; v_gene: TRBV30; j_gene: TRBJ1-2; abundance: once; CDR3aa: CAWSVAGHYTF; CDR3nt: TGTGCCTGGAGTGTGGCAGGCCACTACACCTTC
d_gene: -; v_gene: TRBV5-1; j_gene: TRBJ2-6; abundance: -; CDR3aa: CASSSGFSGANVLTF; CDR3nt: TGCGCCAGCAGCTCTGGCTTTTCTGGGGCCAACGTCCTGACTTTC
d_gene: -; v_gene: TRBV28; j_gene: TRBJ1-5; abundance: -; CDR3aa: CASHEASPYQPQHF; CDR3nt: TGTGCCAGCCATGAAGCTAGTCCCTATCAGCCCCAGCATTTT
d_gene: -; v_gene: TRBV19; j_gene: TRBJ2-5; abundance: -; CDR3aa: CASSRYPYQGQETQYF; CDR3nt: TGTGCCAGTAGTCGCTATCCTTACCAGGGCCAAGAGACCCAGTACTTC
d_gene: TRBD1; v_gene: TRBV27; j_gene: TRBJ1-2; abundance: -; CDR3aa: CASSLTGGEYGYTF; CDR3nt: TGTGCCAGCAGTTTAACAGGGGGAGAATATGGCTACACCTTC
d_gene: TRBD2; v_gene: TRBV10-1; j_gene: TRBJ2-1; abundance: -; CDR3aa: CASSGGLAGTYNEQFF; CDR3nt: TGCGCCAGCAGTGGGGGACTAGCGGGAACCTACAATGAGCAGTTCTTC
d_gene: TRBD1; v_gene: TRBV5-1; j_gene: TRBJ1-1; abundance: -; CDR3aa: CASSTTGATEAFF; CDR3nt: TGCGCCAGCAGCACGACAGGGGCCACTGAAGCTTTCTTT
d_gene: TRBD1; v_gene: TRBV11-2; j_gene: TRBJ2-5; abundance: -; CDR3aa: CASSPGGTQYF; CDR3nt: TGTGCCAGCAGCCCAGGGGGGACCCAGTACTTC
d_gene: -; v_gene: TRBV7-9; j_gene: TRBJ2-7; abundance: -; CDR3aa: CASSPGYGLEQYF; CDR3nt: TGTGCCAGCAGCCCGGGATATGGGCTCGAGCAGTACTTC
d_gene: -; v_gene: TRBV5-1; j_gene: TRBJ2-3; abundance: -; CDR3aa: CASSLLFGTDTQYF; CDR3nt: TGCGCCAGCAGCTTACTATTTGGCACAGATACGCAGTATTTT
d_gene: -; v_gene: TRBV12-3/TRBV12-4; j_gene: TRBJ2-1; abundance: -; CDR3aa: CASSESGNNEQFF; CDR3nt: TGTGCCAGCAGTGAATCCGGGAACAATGAGCAGTTCTTC
d_gene: -; v_gene: TRBV2; j_gene: TRBJ1-3; abundance: -; CDR3aa: CASSDLSFGNTIYF; CDR3nt: TGTGCCAGCAGTGACCTGTCTTTTGGAAACACCATATATTTT
d_gene: TRBD2; v_gene: TRBV5-1; j_gene: TRBJ2-2; abundance: -; CDR3aa: CASSGPGLNTGELFF; CDR3nt: TGCGCCAGCAGCGGACCGGGACTAAACACCGGGGAGCTGTTTTTT
d_gene: TRBD2; v_gene: TRBV27; j_gene: TRBJ2-1; abundance: -; CDR3aa: CASSSIRRLADNNEQFF; CDR3nt: TGTGCCAGCAGTTCTATCCGCCGGCTAGCGGATAACAATGAGCAGTTCTTC
d_gene: -; v_gene: TRBV12-3/TRBV12-4; j_gene: TRBJ1-5; abundance: -; CDR3aa: CASSSPGQPQHF; CDR3nt: TGTGCCAGCAGTTCACCGGGTCAGCCCCAGCATTTT
d_gene: -; v_gene: TRBV5-6; j_gene: TRBJ1-4; abundance: -; CDR3aa: CASSRDLNEKLFF; CDR3nt: TGTGCCAGCAGCCGAGATCTAAATGAAAAACTGTTTTTT
d_gene: TRBD2; v_gene: TRBV19; j_gene: TRBJ2-5; abundance: once; CDR3aa: CASSLAGGETQYF; CDR3nt: TGTGCCAGTAGTCTAGCGGGAGGAGAGACCCAGTACTTC
d_gene: -; v_gene: TRBV11-2; j_gene: TRBJ1-5; abundance: few; CDR3aa: CASSLDRNQPQHF; CDR3nt: TGTGCCAGCAGCTTAGATCGGAATCAGCCCCAGCATTTT
d_gene: -; v_gene: TRBV10-2; j_gene: TRBJ2-5; abundance: -; CDR3aa: CASRKTDRETQYF; CDR3nt: TGCGCCAGCAGGAAGACAGATAGGGAGACCCAGTACTTC
d_gene: TRBD2; v_gene: TRBV5-1; j_gene: TRBJ2-1; abundance: -; CDR3aa: CASSQAGEQFF; CDR3nt: TGCGCCAGCAGCCAAGCGGGAGAGCAGTTCTTC
d_gene: -; v_gene: TRBV5-1; j_gene: TRBJ2-5; abundance: -; CDR3aa: CASSLTETQYF; CDR3nt: TGCGCCAGCAGCCTAACGGAGACCCAGTACTTC